Listed below are T cell receptor beta chains from one sample, sequenced in a study of cytomegalovirus exposure and HLA in healthy donors. Clones were read by immunoSEQ multiplex PCR, and TCRdb kept only the in-frame ones, dropping some. The sample includes 110,000 to 150,000 clones, about 78% seen only once; the top ten take under 7.5%. The sample taken for sequencing was PBMCs. These receptors all come from a middle-aged man in good health and CMV-seropositive. Each CDR3 is given with its conserved first and last residue. Each record gives: J gene, clone size, V gene, D gene, CDR3 protein, CDR3 DNA. The D gene is left open where the match is weak. A row's size may be missing; if present it is once, few, many or a size class.

J: TRBJ2-7; size: .; V: TRBV19; D: TRBD1; CDR3: CASSDRAGEQYF; DNA: TGTGCCAGCTCAGACAGGGCGGGTGAGCAGTACTTC
J: TRBJ2-3; size: .; V: TRBV4-1; D: TRBD2; CDR3: CASTVPGLAGGSDTQYF; DNA: TGCGCCAGCACCGTCCCGGGACTAGCGGGAGGATCAGATACGCAGTATTTT
J: TRBJ1-1; size: .; V: TRBV5-4; D: .; CDR3: CASSPPGLTEAFF; DNA: TGTGCCAGCAGCCCCCCAGGCCTCACTGAAGCTTTCTTT
J: TRBJ2-7; size: .; V: TRBV7-9; D: TRBD1; CDR3: CASSPGAGQGSF; DNA: TGTGCCAGCAGCCCCGGCGCTGGACAGGGGTCTTTC
J: TRBJ2-2; size: .; V: TRBV19; D: .; CDR3: CAMLESNTGELFF; DNA: TGTGCCATGCTAGAGAGTAACACCGGGGAGCTGTTTTTT
J: TRBJ1-3; size: .; V: TRBV6-6; D: TRBD1; CDR3: CASSYATGLGNTIYF; DNA: TGTGCCAGCAGTTACGCGACAGGGCTTGGAAACACCATATATTTT
J: TRBJ2-3; size: .; V: TRBV14; D: .; CDR3: CASSHRQASTDTQYF; DNA: TGTGCCAGCAGCCACCGACAGGCAAGCACAGATACGCAGTATTTT
J: TRBJ1-2; size: once; V: TRBV7-9; D: TRBD1; CDR3: CASSQPGQGGYGYTF; DNA: TGTGCCAGCAGCCAACCGGGACAGGGGGGGTATGGCTACACCTTC
J: TRBJ2-7; size: .; V: TRBV5-1; D: TRBD2; CDR3: CASSLLAGGLYEQYF; DNA: TGCGCCAGCAGCTTGTTAGCGGGAGGACTCTACGAGCAGTACTTC
J: TRBJ1-1; size: .; V: TRBV4-1; D: TRBD1; CDR3: CASSRTDRGNTEAFF; DNA: TGCGCCAGCAGCCGAACCGACAGGGGGAACACTGAAGCTTTCTTT
J: TRBJ1-4; size: .; V: TRBV28; D: .; CDR3: CASSSRARRREKLFF; DNA: TGTGCCAGCAGTTCCCGCGCAAGGAGGCGGGAAAAACTGTTTTTT
J: TRBJ1-1; size: once; V: TRBV9; D: TRBD1; CDR3: CASSAGTGGVLGNTEAFF; DNA: TGTGCCAGCAGCGCGGGGACAGGGGGCGTCTTAGGCAACACTGAAGCTTTCTTT
J: TRBJ1-1; size: .; V: TRBV29-1; D: TRBD1; CDR3: CSAGDYRGTEAFF; DNA: TGCAGCGCCGGAGACTACAGGGGGACTGAAGCTTTCTTT
J: TRBJ2-1; size: .; V: TRBV6-6; D: .; CDR3: CASSYVLGRNGEQFF; DNA: TGTGCCAGCAGTTACGTCCTGGGCAGGAACGGTGAGCAGTTCTTC
J: TRBJ1-2; size: .; V: TRBV4-2; D: TRBD1; CDR3: CASSLRGPQEGYTF; DNA: TGTGCCAGCAGCCTTAGGGGGCCGCAAGAGGGCTACACCTTC